One and the same sample provided the 16 T cell receptor beta chains below, sequenced in a study of regulatory T cells in long-lasting Graves disease. Time point denoted: newly diagnosed GD, antithyroid drugs for less than 3 months. Extracted PBMC RNA gave rise to the TCR library. Sequencing libraries for TCR beta were prepared with iRepertoire HTBI primers and Arm-PCR of CDR3 regions. In TCRdb, the multiplex PCR reads were re-called with MiXCR into one record per CDR3 protein. The repertoire holds roughly 500,000 distinct CDR3 sequences, with roughly 13% as singletons. The same specimen was also included in a second study, on T cells in Graves' hyperthyroidism and ophthalmopathy.

The material sequenced was peripheral blood mononuclear cells (PBMCs), taken at new diagnosis, from a patient treated with antithyroid drugs. All receptors derive from a man aged 30-40 years with Graves disease.

This clonotype has only a few counts. The J gene is TRBJ1-1, the V gene TRBV9; no reliable D call. V shed 0 bases and J shed 10 bases, with 22 bases lying between them. Germline V CDR1 and CDR2: SGDLS, YYNGEE. This CDR3 region has 16 residues. CDR3 residues: CASSVGNEAVEAVAFF. DNA of the CDR3: TGTGCCAGCAGCGTAGGTAATGAGGCGGTGGAGGCGGTAGCTTTCTTT. Based on the CDR3 plus reference TRBV9 and TRBJ1-1, the full variable domain is DSGVTQTPKHLITATGQRVTLRCSPRSGDLSVYWYQQSLDQGLQFLIQYYNGEERAKGNILERFSAQQFPDLHSELNLSSLELGDSALYFCASSVGNEAVEAVAFFGQGTRLTVV.

This clonotype was observed a few times. The chain has TRBV6-2 or TRBV6-3 and TRBJ2-3, with 9 bases identical to TRBD1. The junction had 12 bases not matched to a gene; V was cut back by 5 bases and J by 6 bases. The CDR3 is 16 residues long. The V gene's germline CDR1 is MNHEY and CDR2 SVGEGT. The CDR3 spells CASSGGQGTDADTQYF. CDR3 coding DNA: TGTGCCAGCAGTGGGGGACAGGGTACGGACGCCGATACGCAGTATTTT.

This clonotype came up a few times. A much bigger clone sits one base away, suggesting this may be a read error. Likely a read error: the CDR3 ends without its conserved phenylalanine or tryptophan. The CDR3: CASTLDSGLASSYNEQFS. The CDR3 region has the DNA TGTGCCAGCACATTGGACAGCGGACTAGCCTCCTCCTACAATGAGCAGTTCTCC. The chain recombines TRBV11-2 with TRBJ2-1, with 8 bases that match TRBD2. V was pared by 7 bases and J by 0 bases, with 14 bases of the junction left unmatched. Germline V CDR1 and CDR2: SGHAT, FQNNGV. The CDR3 totals 18 residues.

This chain uses TRBV20-1 with TRBJ2-1; 7 nucleotides agree with TRBD2. Germline-derived CDR1 and CDR2 are DFQATT and SNEGSKA (reference sequence). The CDR3 runs to 15 residues. The trim removed 5 bases at V and 4 bases at J, leaving 11 bases unmatched. Here the CDR3 reads CSASQLAKDYNEQFF. The CDR3 bases are TGCAGTGCTTCCCAACTAGCGAAAGATTACAATGAGCAGTTCTTC.

This clonotype was counted many times. This CDR3 is CASSTETVRTEAFF. The CDR3 coding sequence is TGTGCCAGCAGCACCGAGACGGTGCGAACTGAAGCTTTCTTT. The V and J genes are TRBV13 and TRBJ1-1; D is unclear. This CDR3 region has 14 residues. V was shortened by 5 bases and J by 5 bases, with 15 bases between the two germline ends. Germline V gene lookup returns CDR1 PRHDT and CDR2 FYEKMQ (reference sequence).

V and J are TRBV20-1 and TRBJ1-5, with no clear D. The V and J ends lost 4 bases and 0 bases respectively, with 10 bases between them. Germline CDR1 reads DFQATT; CDR2 reads SNEGSKA (reference sequence). The CDR3 has 14 amino acids. This chain's CDR3 is CSANNRDSNQPQHF. The CDR3 nucleotides are TGCAGTGCTAATAACCGGGATAGCAATCAGCCCCAGCATTTT.

This clonotype was recorded many times. This sequence joins TRBV2 and TRBJ1-4; maybe TRBD1 (5 bases). Germline V gene data show CDR1 as SNHLY and CDR2 as FYNNEI. The CDR3 extends over 15 amino acids. The CDR3 is CSTGGSADSNEKLFF. Written as DNA, the CDR3 is TGTTCTACTGGGGGTTCGGCTGACTCAAATGAAAAACTGTTTTTT.

This clonotype has at least ten counts. The chain uses TRBV12-3 or TRBV12-4 and TRBJ1-3; a weak D match, TRBD1 (6 bases). The CDR3 extends over 14 amino acids. Trimming took 3 bases from V and 5 from J, leaving 11 bases between them. The CDR3 sequence is CASSLPGDRNTIYF. For the CDR3, the DNA is TGTGCCAGCAGTTTGCCCGGGGACAGAAACACCATATATTTT.

The chain carries TRBV5-5 and TRBJ1-1, with 7 bases identical to TRBD1. Trimming removed 7 bases from V and 7 bases from J; junction bases left unmatched: 13. This CDR3 is built from 14 residues. CDR1 is SGHKS, CDR2 YYEKEE, per germline (reference sequence). The CDR3 DNA reads TGTGCCAGCGCCCCGGGGACAGTTTCGCGTGAAGCTTTCTTT. Translating it yields CASAPGTVSREAFF.

This clonotype has more than one count but fewer than ten. This chain uses TRBV5-1 with TRBJ2-2; weak D call: TRBD2 (6 bases). This CDR3 region has 17 residues. V dropped 0 bases and J dropped 0 bases, with 12 bases sitting between them. Looked up from germline, CDR1 is SGHRS and CDR2 is YFSETQ. CDR3 nucleotide sequence: TGCGCCAGCAGCTTGGATCTAGCGCCTACGAACACCGGGGAGCTGTTTTTT. Translated: CASSLDLAPTNTGELFF.

For this clonotype: Since the CDR3 does not end with the conserved phenylalanine or tryptophan, this likely comes from a read error. J is TRBJ2-7 and V is TRBV27; tentative D call: TRBD1 (6 bases). The germline CDR1 and CDR2 sequences are MNHEY and SMNVEV (reference sequence). The V end was cut by 5 bases, the J end by 5 bases, with 16 bases between. This CDR3 has 14 amino acids. The CDR3 loop reads CASSTGNARNEQYL. The CDR3 bases are TGTGCCAGCAGTACAGGGAACGCTAGGAACGAGCAGTACCTC.

Notes on this clonotype: This likely reflects a read error, since a far larger clone is one base away. The chain links TRBV27 to TRBJ1-5; D is unresolved. The germline V gene has CDR1 MNHEY and CDR2 SMNVEV (reference sequence). The CDR3 consists of 17 residues. CDR3 region: CASSLTLSLIAGQPRHF. The CDR3, as DNA: TGTGCCAGCAGTTTAACCCTCAGCCTCATTGCAGGTCAGCCCCGGCATTTT.

This clonotype was seen many times. The rearrangement links TRBV6-2 or TRBV6-3 to TRBJ1-3; D remains unclear. The CDR3 is 16 amino acids. The V and J ends lost 0 bases and 0 bases respectively, with 9 bases between them. The V gene's germline CDR1 is MNHEY and CDR2 SVGEGT. CDR3 residues: CASSYSAPSSGNTIYF. The CDR3 bases are TGTGCCAGCAGTTACTCTGCACCGAGCTCTGGAAACACCATATATTTT.

This clonotype was seen repeatedly, ten times or more. V gene TRBV10-2 combines with J gene TRBJ1-1, with TRBD1 as a possible D gene (5 bases). V lost 2 bases to trimming and J lost 0 bases, with 10 bases between them. Per the germline V gene, CDR1 is WSHSY and CDR2 is SAAADI. The CDR3 runs 15 residues. For the CDR3, the DNA is TGCGCCAGCAGTGAGGATTTAGGGGTGAACACTGAAGCTTTCTTT. It codes for CASSEDLGVNTEAFF.

The chain links TRBV27 to TRBJ2-2; 7 bases fit TRBD2. This CDR3 has 15 residues. The trim removed 6 bases at V and 5 bases at J, leaving 9 bases unmatched. The germline V gene has CDR1 MNHEY and CDR2 SMNVEV (reference sequence). CDR3 bases: TGTGCCAGCAGGGGGGGGACCGCTCCGACCGGGGAGCTGTTTTTT. Translating gives CASRGGTAPTGELFF.

The chain employs TRBV27 and TRBJ1-4, with D tentatively TRBD1 (6 bases). CDR1 MNHEY and CDR2 SMNVEV come from the germline V gene (reference sequence). The V end was cut by 8 bases, the J end by 7 bases, with 17 bases between. This CDR3 is built from 14 residues. Here the CDR3 DNA reads TGTGCCAGCGGCTTGACAGGTGCGGGTGAAAAACTGTTTTTT. It is translated as CASGLTGAGEKLFF.